This TCR beta chain was profiled in a study of shared clonotypes between healthy human individuals. This clone was counted only a few times. Both subsets, CD45RA+ naive and CD45RA-negative memory, were split from the CD4+ cells. This CDR3 has 13 residues. In germline, CDR1 is SGHTA, CDR2 FQGNSA. V dropped 5 bases and J dropped 6 bases, with 11 bases sitting between them. Each PCR replicate from the sorted subsets contained roughly 210 ng DNA, which is about 30,000 T cell genomes. TCRdb's table, derived via immunoSEQ multiplex PCR, lists solely in-frame clones and lacks some. The sample contains under 300,000 clones, 50% to 80% of which appear only once.

Sequenced: memory CD4+ T cells sorted from blood. Subset meaning: CD45RA-negative fraction. The sequence came from a young man in good health. The V call is TRBV7-2, the J call TRBJ1-5; a possible D gene is TRBD1 (5 bases). Written as DNA, the CDR3 is TGTGCCAGCAGCACCACAGGAGGTCAGCCCCAGCATTTT. This codes for CASSTTGGQPQHF.